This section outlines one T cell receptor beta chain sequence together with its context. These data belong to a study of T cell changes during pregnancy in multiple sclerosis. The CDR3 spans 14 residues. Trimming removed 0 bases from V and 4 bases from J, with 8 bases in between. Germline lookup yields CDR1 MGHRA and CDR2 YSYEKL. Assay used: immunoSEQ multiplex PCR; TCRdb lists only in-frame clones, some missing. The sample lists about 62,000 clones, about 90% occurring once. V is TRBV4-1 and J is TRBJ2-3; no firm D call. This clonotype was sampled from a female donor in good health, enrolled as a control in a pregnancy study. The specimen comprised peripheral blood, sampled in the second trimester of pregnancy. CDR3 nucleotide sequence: TGCGCCAGCAGCCAAGAGTCCGAGGCAGATACGCAGTATTTT. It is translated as CASSQESEADTQYF.